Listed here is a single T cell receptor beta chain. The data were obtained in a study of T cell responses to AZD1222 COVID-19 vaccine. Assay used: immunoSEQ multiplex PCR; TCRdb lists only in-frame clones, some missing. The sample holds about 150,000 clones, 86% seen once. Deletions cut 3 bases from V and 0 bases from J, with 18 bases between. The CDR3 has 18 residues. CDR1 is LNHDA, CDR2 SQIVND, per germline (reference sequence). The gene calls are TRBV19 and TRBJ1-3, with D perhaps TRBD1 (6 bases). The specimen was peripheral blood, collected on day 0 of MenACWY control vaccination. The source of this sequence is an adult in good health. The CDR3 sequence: CASSIFFAGASSGNTIYF. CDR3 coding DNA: TGTGCCAGTAGTATCTTTTTTGCAGGGGCCAGCTCTGGAAACACCATATATTTT.